Each of the 6 T cell receptor beta chains below was sequenced from the same sample in a study of Graves' ophthalmopathy and Graves' hyperthyroidism (dated by TCRdb to 2017 to 2018). The run used an Illumina HiSeq 2000. For repertoire sequencing, TCR beta CDR3 regions were amplified from RNA transcripts. The first round was an RT-PCR using HTBI primers with the Qiagen OneStep RT-PCR kit, and this first round was followed by a second-round multiplex PCR, then size selection and purification. TCRdb itself trimmed the public reads at Q25 with fastp, ran MiXCR and retained productive beta chains. Every distinct CDR3 protein forms one entry, paired with its most common genes and DNA. Counted in this sample were some 240,000 distinct CDR3 sequences; around 50% of them appeared once. The top ten clones comprise more than 45% of the sample. Sequencing was performed on peripheral blood. The receptors stem from an adult man with Graves' ophthalmopathy.

As concerns this clonotype: Since a much larger clone is just one base distant, this may be a read error. CDR3 residues: CASSSGLQGVETQYF. The DNA of the CDR3 is TGTGCCAGCAGCTCAGGTCTGCAGGGTGTAGAGACCCAGTACTTC. The chain is built from TRBV7-8 and TRBJ2-5, with D possibly TRBD1 on 5 matching bases. The CDR3 has 15 residues. The germline V gene encodes CDR1 SGHVS and CDR2 FQNEAQ. Trimming took off 4 bases at V and 4 bases at J, with 16 bases between the two ends. The entire variable domain, with the rest obtained from reference TRBV7-8 and TRBJ2-5, is as follows: GAGVSQSPRYKVAKRGQDVALRCDPISGHVSLFWYQQALGQGPEFLTYFQNEAQLDKSGLPSDRFFAERPEGSVSTLKIQRTQQEDSAVYLCASSSGLQGVETQYFGPGTRLLVL.

The chain joins TRBV10-3 to TRBJ1-2; 10 bases are a match to TRBD1. Losses at the gene ends were 4 bases for V and 4 bases for J; bases not matched to a gene: 0. The CDR3 has 13 residues. Germline V gene lookup returns CDR1 ENHRY and CDR2 SYGVKD. The DNA for the CDR3 is TGTGCCATCAGTGGGACAGGGGGCTATGGCTACACCTTC. This translates into CAISGTGGYGYTF.

The chain recombines TRBV7-8 with TRBJ2-3, with a possible D match to TRBD2 (5 bases). The CDR3 loop spans 14 amino acids. V was clipped by 3 bases and J by 1 base, with 8 bases between them. Per germline, CDR1 SGHVS and CDR2 FQNEAQ. This CDR3 reads CASSFAGGTDTQYF. The CDR3 region has the DNA TGTGCCAGCAGCTTCGCCGGGGGCACAGATACGCAGTATTTT.

The chain has TRBV4-2 and TRBJ1-2; no clear D. Trimming took off 5 bases at V and 1 base at J, with 14 bases between the two ends. CDR1 and CDR2 from the germline V gene are LGHNA and YNFKEQ. The CDR3 extends over 15 amino acids. In nucleotides, the CDR3 is TGTGCCAGCAGCTCTCCGAGAGAGATTAACTATGGCTACACCTTC. Residues: CASSSPREINYGYTF.

The chain is built from TRBV2 and TRBJ2-5; 7 bases align to TRBD1. The CDR3 length is 15 residues. V was pared by 5 bases and J by 2 bases, with 8 bases of the junction left unmatched. CDR1 is SNHLY and CDR2 is FYNNEI in the germline V gene. CDR3 region: CASSINTGEQETQYF. The CDR3 nucleotides are TGTGCCAGCAGTATAAACACAGGGGAACAAGAGACCCAGTACTTC.

This sequence joins TRBV7-9 and TRBJ2-5, with 11 bases fitting TRBD2. The germline V gene encodes CDR1 SEHNR and CDR2 FQNEAQ (reference sequence). There are 15 residues in the CDR3. The V segment lost 10 bases and the J segment 5 bases; nucleotides outside the gene matches: 12. The chain's CDR3 is CAIDVTSGRSETQYF. As DNA, the CDR3 is TGTGCCATCGACGTAACTAGCGGGAGAAGTGAGACCCAGTACTTC.